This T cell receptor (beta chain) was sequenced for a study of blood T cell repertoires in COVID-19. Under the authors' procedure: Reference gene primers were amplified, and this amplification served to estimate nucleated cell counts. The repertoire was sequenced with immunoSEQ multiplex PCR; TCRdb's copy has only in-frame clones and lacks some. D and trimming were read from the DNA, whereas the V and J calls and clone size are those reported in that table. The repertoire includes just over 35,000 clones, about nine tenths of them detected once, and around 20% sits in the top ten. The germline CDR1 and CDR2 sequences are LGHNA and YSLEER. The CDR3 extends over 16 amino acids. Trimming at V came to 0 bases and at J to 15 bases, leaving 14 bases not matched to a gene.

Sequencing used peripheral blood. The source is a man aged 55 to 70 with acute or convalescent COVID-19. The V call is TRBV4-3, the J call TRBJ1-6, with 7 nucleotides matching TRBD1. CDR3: CASSQDRWQGGAHLHF. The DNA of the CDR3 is TGCGCCAGCAGCCAAGATCGGTGGCAGGGGGGAGCCCACCTCCACTTT.